This is a list of T cell receptor beta chains from one sample in a study of T cells in Graves' hyperthyroidism and ophthalmopathy. TCRdb processed the multiplex PCR reads anew with MiXCR; each CDR3 protein has one entry. The repertoire includes around 600,000 distinct CDR3 sequences, 13% to 15% of them detected once, and over 6% sits in the top ten. The material sequenced was blood. These receptors all stem from a woman younger than 35 with Graves' ophthalmopathy. The conserved cysteine and the conserved F or W are not part of the CDR3 here.

J	V	CDR3
TRBJ1-1	TRBV28	ASSLSFVGTEAF
TRBJ2-1	TRBV6-2/TRBV6-3	GRSAPGQQF
TRBJ2-3	TRBV20-1	SALAGGLQDTQY
TRBJ2-3	TRBV4-1	ASSRAGSTNTQY
TRBJ1-4	TRBV27	ASSLSPGQGAGENLF
TRBJ1-2	TRBV12-3/TRBV12-4	ASSLGPITGYT
TRBJ1-1	TRBV7-9	ASSHPRETEAF
TRBJ2-3	TRBV7-2	ASSPQGDTQY
TRBJ2-7	TRBV20-1	SARDSLAGVPYEQY
TRBJ2-5	TRBV27	ASSWLAGGPVEY
TRBJ2-3	TRBV6-6	ASSYVGLARGKMTDTQY
TRBJ1-4	TRBV3-1	ASSQVREGKLF
TRBJ1-5	TRBV2	ASSPWGGGKGNQPQH
TRBJ1-1	TRBV27	ASNFAGGSMNTEAF
TRBJ2-2	TRBV27	ASSLSVGMNTGELF